The 5 T cell receptor beta chains listed next were all sequenced from one sample in a study of shared clonotypes between healthy human individuals. TCRdb's copy holds only in-frame clones and misses some; the assay was immunoSEQ multiplex PCR. The sample yields about 600,000 clones, less than 98% seen once. Sequencing was done on a sample of naive CD4+ T cells sorted from blood. Described subset: CD45RA+ positively selected. The source is a woman in her thirties in good health.

The rearrangement joins TRBV19 to TRBJ2-3; D is perhaps TRBD2 (6 bases). The CDR3 sequence is 15 residues long. The germline V gene encodes CDR1 LNHDA and CDR2 SQIVND (reference sequence). The V end was cut by 6 bases, the J end by 1 base, with 14 bases between. Here the CDR3 reads CASSSSGLRTDTQYF. CDR3 nucleotides: TGTGCCAGTAGCTCCTCAGGACTACGCACAGATACGCAGTATTTT.

This chain connects TRBV7-9 to TRBJ1-5; D unclear. The V end lost 5 bases, the J end lost 3 bases, and 8 bases lay between the germline ends. The CDR3 is 13 residues long. Per germline, CDR1 SEHNR and CDR2 FQNEAQ (reference sequence). The CDR3 bases are TGTGCCAGCAGCCCCCCGCCCAATCAGCCCCAGCATTTT. Its translation: CASSPPPNQPQHF.

The chain joins TRBV2 to TRBJ2-5; no firm D call. This CDR3 contains 14 residues. Looked up from germline, CDR1 is SNHLY and CDR2 is FYNNEI. The V and J ends lost 2 bases and 3 bases respectively, with 10 bases between them. The CDR3 here is CASSELAPEETQYF. In DNA form, the CDR3 reads TGTGCCAGCAGTGAACTTGCGCCGGAAGAGACCCAGTACTTC.

J is TRBJ2-7 and V is TRBV11-2; 7 bases are shared with TRBD1. Per germline, CDR1 SGHAT and CDR2 FQNNGV. This CDR3 comprises 15 residues. Germline trimming cut 5 bases from V and 2 bases from J; bases unmatched to any gene: 9. CDR3 residues: CASSLLTGFAYEQYF. DNA of the CDR3: TGTGCCAGCAGCCTCCTGACAGGGTTCGCCTACGAGCAGTACTTC.

Here the CDR3 DNA reads TGCGCCAGCAGCTTGCGACAAACGGAGACCCAGTACTTC. Translating it yields CASSLRQTETQYF. J is TRBJ2-5 and V is TRBV5-1; D is undetermined. The CDR3 runs 13 residues. The germline gives CDR1 SGHRS, CDR2 YFSETQ. V was trimmed by 1 base and J by 5 bases, leaving 9 bases between them.